This entry concerns a single T cell receptor beta chain. Its specificity is not known. This entry comes from a study of cytomegalovirus exposure and HLA in healthy donors. PCR used 60 Vbeta primers and 13 Jbeta primers. Produced via immunoSEQ multiplex PCR; TCRdb's table is partial and in-frame only. This sample's table has 150,000 to 200,000 clones. The CDR3 loop spans 14 amino acids. Germline V CDR1 and CDR2: SEHNR, FQNEAQ (reference sequence). V was cut by 5 bases and J by 6 bases, with 13 bases left in between. Study-wide results and limits: As a later analysis showed, a missense DCLRE1C variant was linked to trimming of TCR beta V- and J-genes.

The receptor comes from a man under 40 in good health and CMV-seronegative. Sequenced material: PBMCs. The J gene is TRBJ1-4, the V gene TRBV7-9, with a possible D match to TRBD1 (6 bases). The CDR3 DNA is TGTGCCAGCAGCCGCGGGGGCAGTGATGAAAAACTGTTTTTT. It specifies CASSRGGSDEKLFF.